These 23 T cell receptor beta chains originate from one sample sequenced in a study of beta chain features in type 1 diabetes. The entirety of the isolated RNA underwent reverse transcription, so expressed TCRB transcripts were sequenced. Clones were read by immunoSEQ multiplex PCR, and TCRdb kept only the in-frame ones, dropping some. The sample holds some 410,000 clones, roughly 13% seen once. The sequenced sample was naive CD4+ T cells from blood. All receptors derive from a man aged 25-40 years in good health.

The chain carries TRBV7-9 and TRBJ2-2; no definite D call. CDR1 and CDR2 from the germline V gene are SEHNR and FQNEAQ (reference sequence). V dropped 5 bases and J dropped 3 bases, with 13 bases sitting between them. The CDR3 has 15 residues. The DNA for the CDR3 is TGTGCCAGCAGCCTATTCCGGGCGGACACCGGGGAGCTGTTTTTT. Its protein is CASSLFRADTGELFF.

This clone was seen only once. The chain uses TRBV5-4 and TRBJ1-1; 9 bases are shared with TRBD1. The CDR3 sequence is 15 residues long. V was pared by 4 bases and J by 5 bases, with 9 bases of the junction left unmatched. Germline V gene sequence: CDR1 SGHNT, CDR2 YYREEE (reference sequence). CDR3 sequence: CASSPGQGTVTEAFF. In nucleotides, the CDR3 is TGTGCCAGCAGCCCGGGACAGGGAACTGTAACTGAAGCTTTCTTT. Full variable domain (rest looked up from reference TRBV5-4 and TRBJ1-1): ETGVTQSPTHLIKTRGQQVTLRCSSQSGHNTVSWYQQALGQGPQFIFQYYREEENGRGNFPPRFSGLQFPNYSSELNVNALELDDSALYLCASSPGQGTVTEAFFGQGTRLTVV.

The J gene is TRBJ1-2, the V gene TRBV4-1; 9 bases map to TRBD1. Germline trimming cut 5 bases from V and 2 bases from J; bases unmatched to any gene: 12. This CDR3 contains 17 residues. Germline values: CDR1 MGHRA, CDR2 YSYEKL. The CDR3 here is CASSYGTGNRGNYGYTF. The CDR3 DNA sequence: TGCGCCAGCAGCTACGGGACAGGGAATAGGGGAAACTATGGCTACACCTTC.

The CDR3 nucleotides are TGTGCCAGCATTAGAGAGTATGGCTACACCTTC. Its protein product is CASIREYGYTF. The chain recombines TRBV2 with TRBJ1-2, with D uncertain. CDR1 SNHLY and CDR2 FYNNEI come from the germline V gene. V lost 7 bases and J 5 bases, leaving 8 bases between the germline ends. The CDR3 is 11 residues long.

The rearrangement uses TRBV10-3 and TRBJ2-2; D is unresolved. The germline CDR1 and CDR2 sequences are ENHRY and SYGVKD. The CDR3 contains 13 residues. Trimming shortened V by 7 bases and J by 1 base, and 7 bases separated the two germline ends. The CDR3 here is CAITDRNTGELFF. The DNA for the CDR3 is TGTGCCATCACAGACCGGAACACCGGGGAGCTGTTTTTT.

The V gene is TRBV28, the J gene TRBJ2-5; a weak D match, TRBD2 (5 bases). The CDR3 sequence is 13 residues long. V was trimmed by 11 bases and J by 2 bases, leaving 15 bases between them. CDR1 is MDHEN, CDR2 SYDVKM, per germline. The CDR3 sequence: CASVEGGQETQYF. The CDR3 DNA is TGTGCCTCGGTCGAGGGTGGGCAAGAGACCCAGTACTTC.

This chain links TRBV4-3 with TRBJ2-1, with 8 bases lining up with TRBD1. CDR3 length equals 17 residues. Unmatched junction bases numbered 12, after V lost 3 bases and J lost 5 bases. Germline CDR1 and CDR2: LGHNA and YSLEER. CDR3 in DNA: TGCGCCAGCAGCCACACCCGCACCGGGACAGGTCACAATGAGCAGTTCTTC. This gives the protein CASSHTRTGTGHNEQFF.

The CDR3 here is CSAGPRGVDYGYTF. The CDR3 coding sequence is TGCAGCGCAGGTCCCAGGGGAGTTGACTATGGCTACACCTTC. The chain uses TRBV29-1 and TRBJ1-2; D is possibly TRBD1 (6 bases). The CDR3 runs to 14 residues. The ends were cut back, 7 bases at V and 3 bases at J, with 18 bases in the middle. Germline CDR1 reads SQVTM; CDR2 reads ANQGSEA.

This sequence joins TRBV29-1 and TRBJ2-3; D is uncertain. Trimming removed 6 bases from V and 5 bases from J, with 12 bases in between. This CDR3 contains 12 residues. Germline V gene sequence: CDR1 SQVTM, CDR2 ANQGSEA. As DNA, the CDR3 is TGCAGCGTGGGTTTGGGGAAAGATACGCAGTATTTT. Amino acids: CSVGLGKDTQYF.

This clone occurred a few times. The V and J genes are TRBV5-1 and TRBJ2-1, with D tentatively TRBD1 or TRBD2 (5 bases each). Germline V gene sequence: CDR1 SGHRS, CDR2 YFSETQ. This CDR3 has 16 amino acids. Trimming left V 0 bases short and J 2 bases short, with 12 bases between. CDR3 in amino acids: CASSLVPGSTYNEQFF. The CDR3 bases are TGCGCCAGCAGCTTGGTCCCAGGGAGTACCTACAATGAGCAGTTCTTC.

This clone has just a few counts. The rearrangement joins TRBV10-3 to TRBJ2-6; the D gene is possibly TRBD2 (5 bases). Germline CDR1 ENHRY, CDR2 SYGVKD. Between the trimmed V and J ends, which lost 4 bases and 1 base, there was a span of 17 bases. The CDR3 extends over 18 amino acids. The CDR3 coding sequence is TGTGCCATCAGTGCCCAGGCGGGCCAAGATTCTGGGGCCAACGTCCTGACTTTC. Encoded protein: CAISAQAGQDSGANVLTF.

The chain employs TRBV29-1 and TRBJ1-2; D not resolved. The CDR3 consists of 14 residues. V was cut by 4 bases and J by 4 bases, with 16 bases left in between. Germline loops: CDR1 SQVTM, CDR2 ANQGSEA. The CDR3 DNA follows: TGCAGCGTTGCGGATGGTGGTTTTGCCTATGGCTACACCTTC. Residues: CSVADGGFAYGYTF.

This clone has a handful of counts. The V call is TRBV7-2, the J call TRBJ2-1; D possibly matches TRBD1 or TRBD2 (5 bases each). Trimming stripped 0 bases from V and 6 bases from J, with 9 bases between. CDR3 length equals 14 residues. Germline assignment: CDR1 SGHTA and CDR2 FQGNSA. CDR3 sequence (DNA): TGTGCCAGCAGCTTAGCGCGAGGGACCAATGAGCAGTTCTTC. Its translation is CASSLARGTNEQFF. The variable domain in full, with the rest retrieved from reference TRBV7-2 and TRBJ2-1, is GAGVSQSPSNKVTEKGKDVELRCDPISGHTALYWYRQSLGQGLEFLIYFQGNSAPDKSGLPSDRFSAERTGGSVSTLTIQRTQQEDSAVYLCASSLARGTNEQFFGPGTRLTVL.

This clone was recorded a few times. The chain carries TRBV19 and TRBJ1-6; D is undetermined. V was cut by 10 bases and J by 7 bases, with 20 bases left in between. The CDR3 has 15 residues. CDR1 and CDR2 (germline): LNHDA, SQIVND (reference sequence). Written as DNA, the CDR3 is TGTGCCACCAACGGCGGGCCCGCTGGGAATTCACCCCTCCACTTT. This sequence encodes CATNGGPAGNSPLHF.

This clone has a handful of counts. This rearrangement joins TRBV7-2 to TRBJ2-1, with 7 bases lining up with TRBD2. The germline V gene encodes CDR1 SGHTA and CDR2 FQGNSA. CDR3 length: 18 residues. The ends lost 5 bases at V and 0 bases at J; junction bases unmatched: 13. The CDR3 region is CASSVQVLAGDSYNEQFF. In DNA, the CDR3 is TGTGCCAGCAGCGTCCAGGTCTTAGCGGGCGACTCCTACAATGAGCAGTTCTTC.

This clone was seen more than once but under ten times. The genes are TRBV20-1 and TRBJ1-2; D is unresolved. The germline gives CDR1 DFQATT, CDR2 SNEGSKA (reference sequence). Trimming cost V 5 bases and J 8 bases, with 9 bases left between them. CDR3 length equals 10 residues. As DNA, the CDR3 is TGCAGTGCTCCCAGCGGCGGCTACACCTTC. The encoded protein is CSAPSGGYTF.

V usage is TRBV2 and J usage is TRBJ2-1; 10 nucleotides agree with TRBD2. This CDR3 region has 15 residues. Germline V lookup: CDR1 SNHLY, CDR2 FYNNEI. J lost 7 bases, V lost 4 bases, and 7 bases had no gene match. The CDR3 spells CASSALASGSNEQFF. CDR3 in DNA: TGTGCCAGCAGTGCATTGGCTAGCGGGAGTAATGAGCAGTTCTTC.

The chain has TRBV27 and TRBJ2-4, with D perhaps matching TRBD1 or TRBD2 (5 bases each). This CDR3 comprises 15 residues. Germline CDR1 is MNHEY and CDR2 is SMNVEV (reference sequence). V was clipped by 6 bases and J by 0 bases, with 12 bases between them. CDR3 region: CASRGPTGAKNIQYF. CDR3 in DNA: TGTGCCAGCAGGGGACCCACGGGAGCCAAAAACATTCAGTACTTC.

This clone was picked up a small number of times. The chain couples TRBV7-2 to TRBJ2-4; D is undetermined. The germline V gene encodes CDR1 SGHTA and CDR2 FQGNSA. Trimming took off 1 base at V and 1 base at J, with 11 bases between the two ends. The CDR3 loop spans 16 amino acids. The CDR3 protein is CASSLETSVAKNIQYF. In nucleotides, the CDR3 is TGTGCCAGCAGCTTAGAGACCAGCGTCGCCAAAAACATTCAGTACTTC.

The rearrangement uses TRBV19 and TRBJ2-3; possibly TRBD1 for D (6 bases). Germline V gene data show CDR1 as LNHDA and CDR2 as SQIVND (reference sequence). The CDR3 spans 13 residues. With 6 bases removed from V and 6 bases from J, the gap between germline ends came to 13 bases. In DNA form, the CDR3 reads TGTGCCAGTAGGGACAGTCCTGGGGATACGCAGTATTTT. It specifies CASRDSPGDTQYF. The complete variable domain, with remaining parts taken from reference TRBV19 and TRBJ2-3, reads DGGITQSPKYLFRKEGQNVTLSCEQNLNHDAMYWYRQDPGQGLRLIYYSQIVNDFQKGDIAEGYSVSREKKESFPLTVTSAQKNPTAFYLCASRDSPGDTQYFGPGTRLTVL.

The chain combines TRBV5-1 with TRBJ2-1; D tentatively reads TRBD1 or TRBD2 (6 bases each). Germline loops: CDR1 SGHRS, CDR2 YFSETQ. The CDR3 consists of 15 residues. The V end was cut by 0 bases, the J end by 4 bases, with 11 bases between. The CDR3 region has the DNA TGCGCCAGCAGCTTGGAACGGGGGCCATACAATGAGCAGTTCTTC. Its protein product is CASSLERGPYNEQFF. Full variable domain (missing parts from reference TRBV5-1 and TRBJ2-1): KAGVTQTPRYLIKTRGQQVTLSCSPISGHRSVSWYQQTPGQGLQFLFEYFSETQRNKGNFPGRFSGRQFSNSRSEMNVSTLELGDSALYLCASSLERGPYNEQFFGPGTRLTVL.

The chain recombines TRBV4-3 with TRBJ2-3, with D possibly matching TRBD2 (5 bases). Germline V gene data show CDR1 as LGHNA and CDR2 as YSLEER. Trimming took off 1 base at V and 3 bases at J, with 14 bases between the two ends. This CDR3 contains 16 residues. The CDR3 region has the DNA TGCGCCAGCAGCCAAGTAGGAGGATCCGGGACAGATACGCAGTATTTT. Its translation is CASSQVGGSGTDTQYF.

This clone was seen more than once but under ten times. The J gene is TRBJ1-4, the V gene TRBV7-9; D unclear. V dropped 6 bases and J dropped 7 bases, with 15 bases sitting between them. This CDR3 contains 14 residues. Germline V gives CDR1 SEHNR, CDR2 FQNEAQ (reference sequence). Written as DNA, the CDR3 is TGTGCCAGCAGTCCTCTCAGAGGTAGTGAAAAACTGTTTTTT. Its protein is CASSPLRGSEKLFF. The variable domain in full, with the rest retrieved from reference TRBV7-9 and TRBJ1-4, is DTGVSQNPRHKITKRGQNVTFRCDPISEHNRLYWYRQTLGQGPEFLTYFQNEAQLEKSRLLSDRFSAERPKGSFSTLEIQRTEQGDSAMYLCASSPLRGSEKLFFGSGTQLSVL.